These 11 T cell receptor beta chains were sequenced from one sample in a study of blood T cell repertoires in COVID-19. Sequencing used immunoSEQ multiplex PCR; TCRdb keeps in-frame clones, though not all of them. The sample carries around 190,000 clones, about 88% recorded once. Sequenced: peripheral blood. The source is a man in his fifties with COVID-19, enrolled during active disease.

This clone was picked up a small number of times. The rearrangement uses TRBV14 and TRBJ1-4; D possibly corresponds to TRBD1 (5 bases). There are 13 residues in the CDR3. Germline V gives CDR1 SGHDN, CDR2 FVKESK. V lost 4 bases to trimming and J lost 8 bases, with 11 bases between them. The CDR3 DNA reads TGTGCCAGCAGCCGCTTAGGGGTGGAAAAACTGTTTTTT. Protein: CASSRLGVEKLFF.

This clone was seen a few times. The CDR3 DNA reads as TGTGCCAGCACCTCCGGGACAGGGGTGGAGACCCAGTACTTC. Its protein is CASTSGTGVETQYF. The chain has TRBV2 and TRBJ2-5; the match to TRBD1 covers 10 bases. CDR3 length: 14 residues. Germline CDR1 reads SNHLY; CDR2 reads FYNNEI. V lost 7 bases and J lost 5; bases outside the gene matches: 7.

The chain joins TRBV6-4 to TRBJ1-1, with TRBD1 as a possible D gene (6 bases). Germline CDR1 is MRHNA and CDR2 is SNTAGT. Trimming took off 5 bases at V and 0 bases at J, with 10 bases between the two ends. This CDR3 is built from 14 residues. The chain's CDR3 is CASSPTGMNTEAFF. CDR3 bases: TGTGCCAGCAGTCCGACAGGAATGAACACTGAAGCTTTCTTT.

The chain joins TRBV18 to TRBJ2-1; 7 nucleotides line up with TRBD1. J was trimmed by 6 bases and V by 3 bases; bases with no gene match: 2. This CDR3 has 13 residues. Germline V gene sequence: CDR1 KGHSH, CDR2 LQKENI. CDR3 amino acids: CASSPPGGNEQFF. The CDR3 bases are TGTGCCAGCTCACCTCCAGGGGGCAATGAGCAGTTCTTC.

The V and J genes are TRBV6-2 or TRBV6-3 and TRBJ1-1; a weak D match, TRBD1 (6 bases). The CDR3 is 13 residues long. V lost 5 bases and J 5 bases, leaving 12 bases between the germline ends. The germline V gene has CDR1 MNHEY and CDR2 SVGEGT. The CDR3 is CASSTGLFTEAFF. CDR3 in DNA: TGTGCCAGCAGTACAGGGCTTTTTACTGAAGCTTTCTTT.

The chain couples TRBV7-9 to TRBJ2-5; D unclear. V was clipped by 3 bases and J by 2 bases, with 4 bases between them. CDR3 length equals 12 residues. The germline V gene encodes CDR1 SEHNR and CDR2 FQNEAQ (reference sequence). The DNA of the CDR3 is TGTGCCAGCAGCTTGAGACAAGAGACCCAGTACTTC. It codes for CASSLRQETQYF.

This chain uses TRBV4-1 with TRBJ1-4, with D possibly matching TRBD1 (6 bases). V lost 2 bases, J lost 3 bases, and 10 bases lay in between. Looked up from germline, CDR1 is MGHRA and CDR2 is YSYEKL. This CDR3 region has 15 residues. CDR3 region: CASSQRGQSNEKLFF. The DNA for the CDR3 is TGCGCCAGCAGCCAAAGAGGACAGTCTAATGAAAAACTGTTTTTT.

The CDR3 coding sequence is TGTGCCAGCAGCCCGGGGAGGACATTCGAGCAGTACTTC. Amino acids: CASSPGRTFEQYF. This rearrangement joins TRBV27 to TRBJ2-7; tentatively, D is TRBD2 (6 bases). V was cut by 6 bases and J by 6 bases, with 15 bases left in between. Looked up from germline, CDR1 is MNHEY and CDR2 is SMNVEV (reference sequence). The CDR3 contains 13 residues.

CDR3 sequence: CAISNRDQETQYF. Here the CDR3 DNA reads TGTGCCATCAGTAACAGGGATCAAGAGACCCAGTACTTC. The chain is built from TRBV10-3 and TRBJ2-5; tentative D call: TRBD1 (6 bases). Germline V gene sequence: CDR1 ENHRY, CDR2 SYGVKD. This CDR3 is 13 amino acids long. Deletions cut 5 bases from V and 2 bases from J, with 9 bases between.

This chain links TRBV5-4 with TRBJ2-2; TRBD2 matches 10 bases. The junction had 4 bases not matched to a gene; V was cut back by 5 bases and J by 3 bases. The CDR3 sequence is 15 residues long. Germline CDR1 SGHNT, CDR2 YYREEE (reference sequence). For the CDR3, the DNA is TGTGCCAGCAGACCCGGGACTAGCGACACCGGGGAGCTGTTTTTT. Protein sequence: CASRPGTSDTGELFF.

This chain uses TRBV11-1 with TRBJ2-1; TRBD2 agrees at 10 bases. CDR3 length: 15 residues. The ends lost 3 bases at V and 4 bases at J; junction bases unmatched: 3. Looked up from germline, CDR1 is SGHAT and CDR2 is FQDESV (reference sequence). The CDR3 bases are TGTGCCAGCAGCTTTCTAGCGGGAGCTTACAATGAGCAGTTCTTC. Translation: CASSFLAGAYNEQFF.